The 20 T cell receptor beta chains presented below share a single source sample, sequenced in a study of cytomegalovirus exposure and HLA in healthy donors. The PCR made use of 60 Vbeta and 13 Jbeta primers. TCRdb keeps only in-frame clones here, not all; method: immunoSEQ multiplex PCR. The sample has under 170,000 clones; about 76% are singletons. The sequenced sample was PBMCs. The receptors stem from a human donor in good health.

This clone has just one count. The chain recombines TRBV10-3 with TRBJ2-7; TRBD1 is a possible D gene (6 bases). CDR1 ENHRY and CDR2 SYGVKD come from the germline V gene. Deletions cut 3 bases from V and 2 bases from J, with 14 bases between. CDR3 size: 15 residues. CDR3 bases: TGTGCCATCAGTGAATCCACGAAGGGGGCCTACGAGCAGTACTTC. The encoded protein is CAISESTKGAYEQYF.

This chain uses TRBV5-4 with TRBJ2-1, with D perhaps TRBD2 (6 bases). Germline CDR1 SGHNT, CDR2 YYREEE (reference sequence). The ends were cut back, 0 bases at V and 10 bases at J, with 17 bases in the middle. There are 15 residues in the CDR3. The CDR3 spells CASSLAKDPREEQFF. CDR3 coding DNA: TGTGCCAGCAGCTTGGCCAAGGACCCCCGGGAGGAGCAGTTCTTC. The full variable domain, completed using reference TRBV5-4 and TRBJ2-1, is ETGVTQSPTHLIKTRGQQVTLRCSSQSGHNTVSWYQQALGQGPQFIFQYYREEENGRGNFPPRFSGLQFPNYSSELNVNALELDDSALYLCASSLAKDPREEQFFGPGTRLTVL.

The rearrangement joins TRBV7-6 to TRBJ2-6; unclear D gene. CDR1 is SGHVS, CDR2 FNYEAQ, per germline. V lost 8 bases to trimming and J lost 1 base, with 9 bases between them. CDR3 length equals 14 residues. DNA of the CDR3: TGTGCCAGCCCCCCCCCATCTGGGGCCAACGTCCTGACTTTC. This sequence encodes CASPPPSGANVLTF.

This clone came up a few times. The chain uses TRBV6-6 and TRBJ2-7, with D maybe TRBD2 (6 bases). V gave up 0 bases and J gave up 2 bases, with 11 bases separating them. Germline values: CDR1 MNHNY, CDR2 SVGAGI (reference sequence). The CDR3 totals 15 residues. The CDR3 protein is CASSYSRDSPYEQYF. The CDR3 bases are TGTGCCAGCAGTTACTCGCGGGATTCCCCCTACGAGCAGTACTTC.

The rearrangement joins TRBV13 to TRBJ2-1; 11 nucleotides match TRBD2. The CDR3 runs to 15 residues. V was pared by 5 bases and J by 7 bases, with 7 bases of the junction left unmatched. The germline gives CDR1 PRHDT, CDR2 FYEKMQ (reference sequence). The CDR3: CASSLGTSGGNEQFF. The CDR3 DNA follows: TGTGCCAGCAGCCTCGGGACTAGCGGAGGGAATGAGCAGTTCTTC.

The chain employs TRBV5-4 and TRBJ2-2; D is ambiguous. V was clipped by 4 bases and J by 0 bases, with 4 bases between them. From germline, CDR1 is SGHNT and CDR2 YYREEE (reference sequence). This CDR3 has 13 amino acids. The CDR3 loop is CASSLANTGELFF. The CDR3 nucleotides are TGTGCCAGCAGCCTAGCGAACACCGGGGAGCTGTTTTTT.

This clone has more than one count but fewer than ten. The chain links TRBV28 to TRBJ2-7; perhaps TRBD1 as D (6 bases). Trimming cost V 2 bases and J 2 bases, with 10 bases left between them. CDR3 length: 14 residues. Germline V gene sequence: CDR1 MDHEN, CDR2 SYDVKM. This chain's CDR3 is CASSLAGVAYEQYF. CDR3 nucleotide sequence: TGTGCCAGCAGTTTAGCAGGGGTGGCCTACGAGCAGTACTTC.

This clone was counted a single time. V gene TRBV19 combines with J gene TRBJ1-1; a possible D gene is TRBD1 (5 bases). This CDR3 contains 17 residues. Trimming cost V 6 bases and J 4 bases, with 24 bases left between them. Germline loops: CDR1 LNHDA, CDR2 SQIVND (reference sequence). The CDR3 loop is CASRRTVDKARGTEAFF. The CDR3 DNA reads as TGTGCCAGTAGGCGAACCGTCGACAAGGCTAGGGGCACTGAAGCTTTCTTT. Using reference TRBV19 and TRBJ1-1 for the parts outside the CDR3, the full variable domain is DGGITQSPKYLFRKEGQNVTLSCEQNLNHDAMYWYRQDPGQGLRLIYYSQIVNDFQKGDIAEGYSVSREKKESFPLTVTSAQKNPTAFYLCASRRTVDKARGTEAFFGQGTRLTVV.

This clone was seen a handful of times. The chain links TRBV15 to TRBJ2-1, with TRBD2 matching 10 bases. The CDR3 contains 15 residues. Per the germline V gene, CDR1 is LNHNV and CDR2 is YYDKDF (reference sequence). After removal of 8 bases from V and 2 bases from J, the junction contained 6 bases not matched to a gene. The CDR3 DNA reads as TGTGCCACCTCGAGCGGGAGGGAGCCCTACAATGAGCAGTTCTTC. Amino acids: CATSSGREPYNEQFF.

The rearrangement joins TRBV11-2 to TRBJ2-6; D is undetermined. The length of the CDR3 is 18 residues. V lost 1 base, J lost 0 bases, and 13 bases lay in between. Per germline, CDR1 SGHAT and CDR2 FQNNGV. CDR3 DNA sequence: TGTGCCAGCAGCTTAGTGGCATTACCCAGCTCTGGGGCCAACGTCCTGACTTTC. It encodes CASSLVALPSSGANVLTF.

V usage is TRBV7-9 and J usage is TRBJ2-2; D may be TRBD2 (6 bases). The CDR3 extends over 13 amino acids. CDR1 SEHNR and CDR2 FQNEAQ come from the germline V gene (reference sequence). Trimming removed 7 bases from V and 5 bases from J, with 11 bases in between. CDR3 nucleotide sequence: TGTGCCAGCACGGAACTAGCTACCGGGGAGCTGTTTTTT. Translated: CASTELATGELFF.

The gene calls are TRBV2 and TRBJ2-1; D is ambiguous. This CDR3 is 14 amino acids long. Germline CDR1 and CDR2: SNHLY and FYNNEI. The ends were cut back, 4 bases at V and 3 bases at J, with 10 bases in the middle. CDR3 coding DNA: TGTGCCAGCAGTGGTCGGGTTTACTACAATGAGCAGTTCTTC. Its translation: CASSGRVYYNEQFF.

The chain links TRBV6-5 to TRBJ1-2; D is possibly TRBD1 (5 bases). The germline V and J ends were trimmed by 8 bases and 4 bases, with 11 bases remaining between them. This CDR3 comprises 12 residues. The germline gives CDR1 MNHEY, CDR2 SVGAGI. The CDR3 DNA is TGTGCCAGCCCCTTGGGGGGCTATGGCTACACCTTC. Amino acid sequence: CASPLGGYGYTF.

The CDR3 loop is CASSYPPGEQYF. CDR3 nucleotide sequence: TGTGCCAGCAGCTACCCTCCGGGCGAGCAGTACTTC. The gene calls are TRBV7-2 and TRBJ2-7; D unclear. CDR1 and CDR2 from the germline V gene are SGHTA and FQGNSA. V lost 4 bases, J lost 6 bases, and 10 bases lay in between. The CDR3 totals 12 residues.

The chain recombines TRBV25-1 with TRBJ2-2; perhaps TRBD1 as D (7 bases). This CDR3 is built from 17 residues. Germline lookup yields CDR1 MGHDK and CDR2 SYGVNS. Trimming removed 4 bases from V and 3 bases from J, with 18 bases in between. This chain's CDR3 is CASSGTTGEADTGELFF. Written as DNA, the CDR3 is TGTGCCAGCAGTGGTACAACAGGGGAGGCGGACACCGGGGAGCTGTTTTTT.

This chain joins TRBV19 and TRBJ2-1; 11 bases match TRBD2. The V gene end was trimmed by 0 bases and the J gene end by 7 bases; junction bases not matched to a gene: 8. The CDR3 loop spans 17 amino acids. CDR1 and CDR2 from the germline V gene are LNHDA and SQIVND (reference sequence). CDR3 amino acids: CASSIEGRTSGLNEQFF. CDR3 coding DNA: TGTGCCAGTAGTATAGAGGGAAGGACTAGCGGGTTGAATGAGCAGTTCTTC. Based on the CDR3 plus reference TRBV19 and TRBJ2-1, the full variable domain is DGGITQSPKYLFRKEGQNVTLSCEQNLNHDAMYWYRQDPGQGLRLIYYSQIVNDFQKGDIAEGYSVSREKKESFPLTVTSAQKNPTAFYLCASSIEGRTSGLNEQFFGPGTRLTVL.

The chain joins TRBV18 to TRBJ2-7; tentative D call: TRBD2 (5 bases). Trimming cost V 2 bases and J 5 bases, with 16 bases left between them. In germline, CDR1 is KGHSH, CDR2 LQKENI. The CDR3 runs 15 residues. CDR3 sequence (DNA): TGTGCCAGCTCACCATCACTAGATTTCGATCACGAGCAGTACTTC. This encodes CASSPSLDFDHEQYF.

The V call is TRBV19, the J call TRBJ2-7; TRBD1 matches 11 bases. After removal of 5 bases from V and 3 bases from J, the junction contained 9 bases not matched to a gene. Looked up from germline, CDR1 is LNHDA and CDR2 is SQIVND (reference sequence). CDR3 length: 16 amino acids. The CDR3: CASSVRTGGAGYEQYF. The CDR3 bases are TGTGCCAGTAGTGTCCGGACAGGGGGCGCCGGCTACGAGCAGTACTTC.

The V gene is TRBV5-4, the J gene TRBJ2-1; the match to TRBD2 covers 8 bases. This CDR3 spans 16 amino acids. Germline CDR1 SGHNT, CDR2 YYREEE (reference sequence). Trimming took 0 bases from V and 4 from J; bases not matched to a gene: 6. The CDR3 here is CASSLGGGRQYNEQFF. CDR3 nucleotides: TGTGCCAGCAGCTTGGGGGGCGGGAGGCAATACAATGAGCAGTTCTTC.

This chain uses TRBV6-1 with TRBJ1-2; D might be TRBD1 (5 bases). Germline lookup yields CDR1 MNHNS and CDR2 SASEGT. Trimming left V 3 bases short and J 4 bases short, with 12 bases between. CDR3 length equals 14 residues. The CDR3 DNA is TGTGCCAGCAGTGATTCAGGGATCGGCTATGGCTACACCTTC. Translation: CASSDSGIGYGYTF.